This T cell receptor (beta chain) is drawn from a study of blood T cell repertoires in COVID-19. Study details: There were acute and convalescent COVID-19 samples, and they came from the United States, Italy and Spain. Nucleic acid was either cDNA or gDNA, and it came from T cells, B-cell-depleted T cells, or PBMCs.

The CDR3 has 17 amino acids. V shed 4 bases, J shed 0 bases, and the junction held 8 bases outside the gene matches. The germline CDR1 and CDR2 sequences are MGHRA and YSYEKL. Per the authors' pipeline: Estimation of nucleated cell counts relied on the amplification of reference gene primers. Clones were read by immunoSEQ multiplex PCR, and TCRdb kept only the in-frame ones, dropping some. V, J and clone size are taken as reported in that table, and D and trimming were inferred from the DNA itself. Of over 250,000 clones listed, roughly nine tenths are singletons. The source is a man between 60 and 70 years old who had recovered from COVID-19. The sample was peripheral blood. This chain joins TRBV4-1 and TRBJ2-1; 8 bases map to TRBD2. CDR3 region: CASSREAGDLSYNEQFF. In nucleotides, the CDR3 is TGCGCCAGCAGCCGTGAAGCGGGGGACCTCTCCTACAATGAGCAGTTCTTC.